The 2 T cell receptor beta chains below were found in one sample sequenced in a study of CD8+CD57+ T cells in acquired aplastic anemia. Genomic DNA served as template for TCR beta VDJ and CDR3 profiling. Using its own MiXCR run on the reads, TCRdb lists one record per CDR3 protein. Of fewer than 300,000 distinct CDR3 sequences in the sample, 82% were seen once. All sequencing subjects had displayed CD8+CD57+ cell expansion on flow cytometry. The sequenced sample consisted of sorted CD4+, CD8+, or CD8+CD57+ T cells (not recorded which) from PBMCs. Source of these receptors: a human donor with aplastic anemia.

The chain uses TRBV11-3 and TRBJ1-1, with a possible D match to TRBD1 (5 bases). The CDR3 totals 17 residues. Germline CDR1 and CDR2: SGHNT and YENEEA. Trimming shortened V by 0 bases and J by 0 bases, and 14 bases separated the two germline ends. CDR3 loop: CASSLEDTALVNTEAFF. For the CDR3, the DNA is TGTGCCAGCAGCTTAGAGGACACAGCCCTGGTGAACACTGAAGCTTTCTTT.

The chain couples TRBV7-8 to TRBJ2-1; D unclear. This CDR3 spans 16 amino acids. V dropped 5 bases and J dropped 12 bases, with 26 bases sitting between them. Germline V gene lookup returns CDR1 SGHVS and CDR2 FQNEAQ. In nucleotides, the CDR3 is TGTGCCAGCAGCCCTCTAAGAGGTGAGCAGAGCTTCGGGCAGTTCTTC. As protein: CASSPLRGEQSFGQFF.